This T cell receptor beta chain is from a study of T-cell memory formation after mild COVID-19. CDR3 length equals 10 residues. V dropped 6 bases and J dropped 4 bases, with 3 bases sitting between them. Study results and caveats: CD4+ bias marked clones expanding day 15 to 37, unlike balanced contracting clones. That cross-reactive memory joined was suggested by some responding clones appearing in pre-infection memory. Among clones peaking at day 37 in the second wave, SARS-CoV-2 specificity remained unconfirmed.

This clonotype was seen a handful of times. No antigen is known for it. TCRdb re-called the 5' RACE reads through MiXCR, storing one row per CDR3 protein. The table has around 250,000 distinct CDR3 sequences, about a sixth seen once. The source material was PBMCs or a T cell subset sorted from them (not recorded which). The chain uses TRBV12-3 or TRBV12-4 and TRBJ1-1, with D unresolved. The TCR was taken from a man aged 18 to 29 who had mild COVID-19 (a few samples of this study predate the infection). Cell type and time point are not known. CDR3 in DNA: TGTGCCAGCAGCTCCACTGAAGCTTTCTTT. Translation gives CASSSTEAFF.